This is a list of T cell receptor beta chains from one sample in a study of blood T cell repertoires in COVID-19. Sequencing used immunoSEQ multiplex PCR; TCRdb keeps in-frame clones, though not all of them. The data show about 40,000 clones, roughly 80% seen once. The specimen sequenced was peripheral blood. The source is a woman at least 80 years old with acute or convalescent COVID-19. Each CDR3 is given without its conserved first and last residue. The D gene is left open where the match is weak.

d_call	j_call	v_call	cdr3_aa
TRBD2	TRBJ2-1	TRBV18	ASSPLDSGGRNEQF
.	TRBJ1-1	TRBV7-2	ASSLWQAPNTEAF
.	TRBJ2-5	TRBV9	ASSAGLSRETQY
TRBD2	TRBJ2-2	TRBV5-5	ASSAGLAFTGELF
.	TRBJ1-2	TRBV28	ASLPRGVALGYGYT
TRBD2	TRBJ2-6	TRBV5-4	ASSVGLAGLGGANVLT
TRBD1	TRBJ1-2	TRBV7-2	ASSRDRGVNYGYT
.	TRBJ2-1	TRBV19	ASSIMASPSYNEQF
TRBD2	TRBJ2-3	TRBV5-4	ASSMGGTSGSGGTDTQY
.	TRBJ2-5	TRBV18	ASSPDNLQETQY
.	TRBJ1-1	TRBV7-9	ASSSQPQGWDAF
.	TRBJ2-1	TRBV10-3	AISQYDNEQF
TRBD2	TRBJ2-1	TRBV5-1	ASSLAASGGRNEQF
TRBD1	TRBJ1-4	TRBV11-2	ASSSLGQGASATNEKLF
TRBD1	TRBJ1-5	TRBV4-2	ASSHGQGYQPQH
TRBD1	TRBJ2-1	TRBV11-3	ASSLDLGQGYNEQF
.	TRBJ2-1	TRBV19	ASSPLDRHNEQF
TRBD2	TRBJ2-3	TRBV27	ASSFSSGTITDTQY
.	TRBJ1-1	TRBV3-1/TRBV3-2	ASSLQGGNTEAF